This T cell receptor beta chain was profiled in a study of blood T cell repertoires in COVID-19. Produced via immunoSEQ multiplex PCR; TCRdb's table is partial and in-frame only. The sample has about 150,000 clones, 75% to 85% seen once. V trimming: 2 bases; J trimming: 2 bases; junction bases outside the gene matches: 9. This CDR3 spans 17 amino acids. The germline V gene has CDR1 SGHVS and CDR2 FNYEAQ. Input material: peripheral blood. The chain is built from TRBV7-6 and TRBJ1-5, with TRBD1 matching 7 bases. This receptor was taken from a woman aged 50 to 60 with acute or convalescent COVID-19. DNA of the CDR3: TGTGCCAGCAGCTTACGGTACAGGGGACGGGGCAATCAGCCCCAGCATTTT. As protein: CASSLRYRGRGNQPQHF.